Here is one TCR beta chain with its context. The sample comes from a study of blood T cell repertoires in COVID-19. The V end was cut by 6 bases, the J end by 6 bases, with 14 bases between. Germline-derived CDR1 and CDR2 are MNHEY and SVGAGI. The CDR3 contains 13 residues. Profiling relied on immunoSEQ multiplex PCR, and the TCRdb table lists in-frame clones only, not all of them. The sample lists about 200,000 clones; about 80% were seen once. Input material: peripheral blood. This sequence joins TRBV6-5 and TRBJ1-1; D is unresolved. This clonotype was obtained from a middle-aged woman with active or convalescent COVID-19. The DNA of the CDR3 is TGTGCCAGCAGGGCAGGCCACAACGCTGAAGCTTTCTTT. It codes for CASRAGHNAEAFF.